This T cell receptor (beta chain) was identified in a study of beta chain features in type 1 diabetes. On the study more broadly: Healthy donors and patients showed comparable age, gender and cell yields. Study-wide results and limits: Significant though moderate, a shortening of TCRB CDR3s appeared in all four CD4+ subsets of Type 1 diabetes patients. Reduced insertions and increased deletions marked VDJ junctions in type 1 diabetes patients.

This clone was seen only a few times. The antigen is unknown. The sequenced template was cDNA made from the entire isolated RNA. Sequenced by immunoSEQ multiplex PCR; TCRdb stores in-frame clones only, minus some. Here the sample spans under 400,000 clones, approximately 15% being singletons. The sequence was obtained from a man younger than 40 in good health. Input material: central memory CD4+ T cells from blood.

CDR3 bases: TGTGCCAGCAGTCCTCCGACTCTCTTTGGGACCCAGTACTTC. Residues: CASSPPTLFGTQYF. The rearrangement joins TRBV6-5 to TRBJ2-5; no reliable D call. The germline V gene has CDR1 MNHEY and CDR2 SVGAGI. Trimming stripped 5 bases from V and 7 bases from J, with 17 bases between. The CDR3 contains 14 residues.